This passage covers 7 T cell receptor beta chains from one sample sequenced in a study of T-cell reconstitution after alpha-beta-depleted transplantation in children. TCRbeta library construction was performed incorporating unique molecular identifiers. A single record per CDR3 protein comes from TCRdb applying MiXCR to the PCR reads. The data show hundreds of thousands of distinct CDR3 sequences, around 14% seen once. Specimen: PBMCs, collected before TCRalphabeta/CD19-depleted stem cell transplant. These receptors were taken from a girl between 2 and 10 years old with congenital amegakaryocytic thrombocytopenia, due to receive a stem cell transplant.

The chain recombines TRBV5-1 with TRBJ2-7; no clear D. CDR1 is SGHRS and CDR2 is YFSETQ in the germline V gene. The CDR3 totals 14 residues. V was trimmed by 0 bases and J by 3 bases, leaving 10 bases between them. The CDR3 DNA reads as TGCGCCAGCAGCTTGGCCAGGTCAGACTACGAGCAGTACTTC. Amino acid sequence: CASSLARSDYEQYF.

This clonotype appeared a few times. J is TRBJ2-1 and V is TRBV7-9; 7 bases line up with TRBD2. CDR3 length: 16 residues. Germline V gene sequence: CDR1 SEHNR, CDR2 FQNEAQ (reference sequence). J gave up 2 bases and V 4 bases, and 8 bases lay outside the gene matches. CDR3 residues: CASSSVTGTTYNEQFF. Here the CDR3 DNA reads TGTGCCAGCAGCTCAGTGACCGGGACTACCTACAATGAGCAGTTCTTC. The full variable domain, rest sourced from reference TRBV7-9 and TRBJ2-1, is DTGVSQNPRHKITKRGQNVTFRCDPISEHNRLYWYRQTLGQGPEFLTYFQNEAQLEKSRLLSDRFSAERPKGSFSTLEIQRTEQGDSAMYLCASSSVTGTTYNEQFFGPGTRLTVL.

This chain connects TRBV3-1 to TRBJ2-2; 7 nucleotides match TRBD1. The CDR3 totals 14 residues. V lost 2 bases to trimming and J lost 7 bases; unmatched junction nucleotides: 4. CDR1 and CDR2 from the germline V gene are LGHDT and YNNKEL (reference sequence). The CDR3 nucleotides are TGTGCCAGCAGCCAAATAACAGGGGTCGGGGAGCTGTTTTTT. Its protein is CASSQITGVGELFF.

The rearrangement uses TRBV7-9 and TRBJ1-5; D may be TRBD1 (5 bases). The CDR3 has 17 residues. The germline V gene has CDR1 SEHNR and CDR2 FQNEAQ (reference sequence). With 1 base removed from V and 2 bases from J, the gap between germline ends came to 15 bases. CDR3 residues: CASSLVSGGTGNQPQHF. CDR3 sequence (DNA): TGTGCCAGCAGCTTAGTTTCGGGGGGTACTGGCAATCAGCCCCAGCATTTT.

This sequence joins TRBV4-1 and TRBJ2-7; D is undetermined. V lost 0 bases and J 5 bases, leaving 11 bases between the germline ends. Germline assignment: CDR1 MGHRA and CDR2 YSYEKL. This CDR3 contains 14 residues. CDR3 protein: CASSQESSRNEQYF. The DNA for the CDR3 is TGCGCCAGCAGCCAAGAATCGTCCCGCAACGAGCAGTACTTC.

This clonotype was observed many times. The chain links TRBV6-1 to TRBJ1-2; 7 positions agree with TRBD1. CDR1 and CDR2 from the germline V gene are MNHNS and SASEGT. This CDR3 comprises 13 residues. Trimming removed 7 bases from V and 3 bases from J; junction bases left unmatched: 5. CDR3 sequence (DNA): TGTGCCAGCACTGACAGGGAATACTATGGCTACACCTTC. Its translation is CASTDREYYGYTF.

This clonotype came up many times. The junction departs from the called germline gene at one end, perhaps through a read error. The chain combines TRBV12-3 or TRBV12-4 with TRBJ2-1, with D tentatively TRBD2 (7 bases). The CDR3 is 14 amino acids. In nucleotides, the CDR3 is TGTGCCAGCAGCTTAGGAGGGGGGGTGAATGAGCAGTTCTTC. Translating gives CASSLGGGVNEQFF.